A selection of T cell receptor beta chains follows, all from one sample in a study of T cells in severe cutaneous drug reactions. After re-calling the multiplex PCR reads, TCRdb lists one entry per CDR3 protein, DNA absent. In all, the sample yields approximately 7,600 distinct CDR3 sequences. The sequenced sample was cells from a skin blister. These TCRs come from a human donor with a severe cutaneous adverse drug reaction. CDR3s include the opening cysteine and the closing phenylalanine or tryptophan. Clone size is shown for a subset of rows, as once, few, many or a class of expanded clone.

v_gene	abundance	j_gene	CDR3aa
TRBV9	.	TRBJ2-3	CASRDETDTQYF
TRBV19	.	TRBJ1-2	CASSISGGVGYTF
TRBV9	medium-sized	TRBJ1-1	CASSRKLGAVMNTEAFF
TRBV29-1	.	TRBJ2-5	CSVYSEHRLAGFQETQYF
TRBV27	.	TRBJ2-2	CASSFGGGGELFF
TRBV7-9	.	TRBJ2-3	CASSLSRTSGTDTQYF
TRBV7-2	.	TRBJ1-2	CASSTWDTYGYTF
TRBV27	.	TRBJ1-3	CASSLFSRSSGNTIYF
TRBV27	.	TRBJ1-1	CASRYLTGVTEAFF
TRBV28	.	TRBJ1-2	CASSSLGPWGGYTF
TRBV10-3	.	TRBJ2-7	CAISESGTSYEQYF
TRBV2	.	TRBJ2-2	CASSQTGELFF
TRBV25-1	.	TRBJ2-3	CASSHPRGFGTDTQYF
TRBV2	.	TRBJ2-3	CASSDLRGPRGTQYF
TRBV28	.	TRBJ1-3	CASSPRGFGNTIYF
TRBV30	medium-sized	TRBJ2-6	CAWRGPGANVLTF
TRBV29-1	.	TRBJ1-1	CSAPGRLGTEAFF
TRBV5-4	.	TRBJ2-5	CASSLTGRLETQYF
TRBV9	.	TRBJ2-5	CASSGRYQETQYF
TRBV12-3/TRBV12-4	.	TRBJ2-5	CASSPPGGERETQYF
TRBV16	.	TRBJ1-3	CASSQLGVSGNTIYF